Each of the 5 T cell receptor beta chains below was sequenced from the same sample in a study of T cells in Graves' hyperthyroidism and ophthalmopathy. Regions amplified from RNA transcripts were the TCR beta CDR3 regions. Carried out on the TCR CDR3, a first-round RT-PCR used the HTBI primer set. TCRdb called the multiplex PCR reads again in MiXCR, with one record for every CDR3 protein. The sample consists of about 560,000 distinct CDR3 sequences, around 16% of them appearing once. Sequenced sample: blood. The source of these receptors is a woman aged 30 to 39 with Graves' hyperthyroidism.

This clonotype was counted at least ten times. The CDR3 nucleotides read TGTGCCAGCAAGGCTAGCGGGGACTGGAATGAGCAGTTCTTC. Protein sequence: CASKASGDWNEQFF. The chain recombines TRBV2 with TRBJ2-1; TRBD2 agrees at 9 bases. The CDR3 length is 14 residues. From germline, CDR1 is SNHLY and CDR2 FYNNEI. V shed 7 bases, J shed 7 bases, and the junction held 8 bases outside the gene matches.

This clonotype was counted at least ten times. J is TRBJ2-7 and V is TRBV19; 7 bases match TRBD1. The V segment lost 3 bases and the J segment 3 bases; nucleotides outside the gene matches: 5. From germline, CDR1 is LNHDA and CDR2 SQIVND (reference sequence). This CDR3 comprises 14 residues. CDR3 region: CASSISRQGYEQYF. CDR3 coding DNA: TGTGCCAGTAGTATTTCGCGACAGGGCTACGAGCAGTACTTC.

In this sample, this clonotype turned up a few times. Here the CDR3 reads CASTTDRPHNYGYTF. The CDR3 nucleotides read TGTGCCAGCACCACTGACAGGCCACATAACTATGGCTACACCTTC. This chain connects TRBV6-1 to TRBJ1-2; D might be TRBD1 (6 bases). Trimming removed 7 bases from V and 1 base from J, with 16 bases in between. The length of the CDR3 is 15 residues. The germline gives CDR1 MNHNS, CDR2 SASEGT.

In its sample, this clonotype was seen many times. The V and J genes are TRBV7-2 and TRBJ1-6; D unclear. V lost 5 bases and J lost 8, with 7 bases in between. The length of the CDR3 is 12 residues. Germline CDR1 is SGHTA and CDR2 is FQGNSA. CDR3 nucleotides: TGTGCCAGCAGCCCGCAGGATTCACCCCTCCACTTT. Amino acids: CASSPQDSPLHF.

This clonotype was counted between two and nine times. This chain links TRBV16 with TRBJ2-1; possibly TRBD1 for D (6 bases). V gave up 7 bases and J gave up 3 bases, with 16 bases separating them. This CDR3 has 15 amino acids. Germline CDR1 reads KGHSY; CDR2 reads FQNENV. CDR3 loop: CASNHRESDYNEQFF. CDR3 nucleotide sequence: TGTGCCAGCAATCACAGGGAGTCAGACTACAATGAGCAGTTCTTC.